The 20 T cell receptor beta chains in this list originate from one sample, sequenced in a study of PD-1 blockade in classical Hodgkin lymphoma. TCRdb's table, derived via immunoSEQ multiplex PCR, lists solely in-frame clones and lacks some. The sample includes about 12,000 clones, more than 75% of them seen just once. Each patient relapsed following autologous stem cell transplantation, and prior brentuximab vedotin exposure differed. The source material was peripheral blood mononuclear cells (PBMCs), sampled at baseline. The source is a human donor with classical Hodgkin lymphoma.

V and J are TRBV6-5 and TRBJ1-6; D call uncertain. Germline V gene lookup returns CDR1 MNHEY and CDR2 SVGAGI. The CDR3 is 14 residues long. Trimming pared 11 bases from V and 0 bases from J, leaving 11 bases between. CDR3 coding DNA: TGTGCCCCCCCAAGGAGCTCCTATAATTCACCCCTCCACTTT. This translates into CAPPRSSYNSPLHF.

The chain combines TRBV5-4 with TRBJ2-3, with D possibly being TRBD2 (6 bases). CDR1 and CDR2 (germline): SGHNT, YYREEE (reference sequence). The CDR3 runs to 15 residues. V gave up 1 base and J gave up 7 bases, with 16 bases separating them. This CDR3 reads CASSLSAGPQNTQYF. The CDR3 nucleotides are TGTGCCAGCAGCTTGTCGGCGGGGCCGCAAAATACGCAGTATTTT. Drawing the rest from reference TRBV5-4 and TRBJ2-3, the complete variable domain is ETGVTQSPTHLIKTRGQQVTLRCSSQSGHNTVSWYQQALGQGPQFIFQYYREEENGRGNFPPRFSGLQFPNYSSELNVNALELDDSALYLCASSLSAGPQNTQYFGPGTRLTVL.

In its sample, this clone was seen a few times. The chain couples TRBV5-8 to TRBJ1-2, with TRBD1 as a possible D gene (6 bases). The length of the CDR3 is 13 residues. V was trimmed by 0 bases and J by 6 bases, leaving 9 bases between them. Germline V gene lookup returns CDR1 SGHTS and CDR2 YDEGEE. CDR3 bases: TGTGCCAGCAGCTTGGTACGGGGGCATGGCTACACCTTC. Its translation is CASSLVRGHGYTF.

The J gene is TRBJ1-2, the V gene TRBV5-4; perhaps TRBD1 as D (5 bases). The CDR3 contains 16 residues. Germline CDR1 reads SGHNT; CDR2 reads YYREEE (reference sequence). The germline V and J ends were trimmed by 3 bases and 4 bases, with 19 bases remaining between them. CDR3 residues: CASSYETDAVVYGYTF. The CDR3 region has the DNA TGTGCCAGCAGCTACGAGACAGACGCTGTAGTCTATGGCTACACCTTC.

As DNA, the CDR3 is TGCAGCGCCCCGGGACAGGCCCCATTTGACACTGAAGCTTTCTTT. Its protein is CSAPGQAPFDTEAFF. The genes are TRBV29-1 and TRBJ1-1; 8 bases align to TRBD1. The germline V gene has CDR1 SQVTM and CDR2 ANQGSEA. After removal of 7 bases from V and 3 bases from J, the junction contained 13 bases not matched to a gene. The CDR3 runs 15 residues.

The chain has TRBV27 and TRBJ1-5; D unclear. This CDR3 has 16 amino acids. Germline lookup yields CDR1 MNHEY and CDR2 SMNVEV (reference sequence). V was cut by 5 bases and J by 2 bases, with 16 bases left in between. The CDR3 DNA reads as TGTGCCAGCAGTCCGGGGTCCGGGCGGGGCAATCAGCCCCAGCATTTT. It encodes CASSPGSGRGNQPQHF.

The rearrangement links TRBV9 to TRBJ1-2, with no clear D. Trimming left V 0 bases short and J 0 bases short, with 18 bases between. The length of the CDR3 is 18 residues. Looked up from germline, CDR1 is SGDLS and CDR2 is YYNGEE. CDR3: CASSVGPQALRANYGYTF. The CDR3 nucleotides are TGTGCCAGCAGCGTAGGCCCCCAGGCGCTTCGCGCTAACTATGGCTACACCTTC.

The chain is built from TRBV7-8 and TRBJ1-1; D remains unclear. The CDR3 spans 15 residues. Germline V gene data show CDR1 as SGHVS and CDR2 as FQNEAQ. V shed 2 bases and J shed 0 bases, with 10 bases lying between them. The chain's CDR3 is CASSLTASLNTEAFF. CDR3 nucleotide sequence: TGTGCCAGCAGCTTAACGGCCAGCCTGAACACTGAAGCTTTCTTT.

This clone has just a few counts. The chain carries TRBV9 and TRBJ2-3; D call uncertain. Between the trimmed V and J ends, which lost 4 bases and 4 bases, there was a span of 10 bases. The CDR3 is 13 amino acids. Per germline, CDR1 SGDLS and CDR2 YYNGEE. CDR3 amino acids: CASSFQGADTQYF. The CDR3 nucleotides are TGTGCCAGCAGCTTCCAAGGAGCAGATACGCAGTATTTT.

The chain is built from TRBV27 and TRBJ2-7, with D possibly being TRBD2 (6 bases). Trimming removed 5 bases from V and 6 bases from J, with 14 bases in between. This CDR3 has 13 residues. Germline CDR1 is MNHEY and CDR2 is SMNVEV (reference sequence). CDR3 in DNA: TGTGCCAGCAGTCGAGGGGAGGTTTCCGAGCAGTACTTC. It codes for CASSRGEVSEQYF.

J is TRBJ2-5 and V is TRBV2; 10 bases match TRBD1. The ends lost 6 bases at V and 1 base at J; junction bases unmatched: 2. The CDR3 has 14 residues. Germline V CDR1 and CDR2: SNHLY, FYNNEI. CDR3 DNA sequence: TGTGCCAGCAGGGACAGGGGGGGCCAAGAGACCCAGTACTTC. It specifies CASRDRGGQETQYF.

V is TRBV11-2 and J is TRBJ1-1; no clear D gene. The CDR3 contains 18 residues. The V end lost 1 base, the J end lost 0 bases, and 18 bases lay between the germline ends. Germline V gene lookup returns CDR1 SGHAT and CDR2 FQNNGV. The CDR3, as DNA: TGTGCCAGCAGCTTAGTAGGTAGGAGGCGATACATGAACACTGAAGCTTTCTTT. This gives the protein CASSLVGRRRYMNTEAFF.

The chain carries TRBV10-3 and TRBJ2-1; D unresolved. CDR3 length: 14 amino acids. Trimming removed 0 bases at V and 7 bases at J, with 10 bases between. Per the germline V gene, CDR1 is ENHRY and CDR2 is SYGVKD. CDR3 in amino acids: CAISESSFRNEQFF. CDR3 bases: TGTGCCATCAGTGAGTCTTCGTTTAGAAATGAGCAGTTCTTC.

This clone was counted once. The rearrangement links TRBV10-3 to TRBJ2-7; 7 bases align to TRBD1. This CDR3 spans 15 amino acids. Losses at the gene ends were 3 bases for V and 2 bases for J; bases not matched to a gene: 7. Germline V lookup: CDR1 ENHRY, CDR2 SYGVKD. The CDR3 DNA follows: TGTGCCATCAGTGACCCCGGGACAGAAGCCTACGAGCAGTACTTC. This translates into CAISDPGTEAYEQYF.

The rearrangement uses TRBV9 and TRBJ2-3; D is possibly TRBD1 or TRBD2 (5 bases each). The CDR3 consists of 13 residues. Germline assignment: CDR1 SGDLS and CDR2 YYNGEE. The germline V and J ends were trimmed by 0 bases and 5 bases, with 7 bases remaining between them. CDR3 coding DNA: TGTGCCAGCAGCGTAGGAGGGGAAGATACGCAGTATTTT. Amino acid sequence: CASSVGGEDTQYF.

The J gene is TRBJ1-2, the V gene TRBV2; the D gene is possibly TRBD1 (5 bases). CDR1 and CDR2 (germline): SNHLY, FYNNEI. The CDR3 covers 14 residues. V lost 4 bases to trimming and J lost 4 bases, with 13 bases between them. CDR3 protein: CASSAGGSSYGYTF. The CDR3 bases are TGTGCCAGCAGTGCCGGGGGGAGTTCCTATGGCTACACCTTC.

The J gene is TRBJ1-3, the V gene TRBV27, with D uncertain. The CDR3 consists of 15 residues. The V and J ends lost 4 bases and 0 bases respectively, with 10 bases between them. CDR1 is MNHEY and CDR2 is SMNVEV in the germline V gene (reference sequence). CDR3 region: CASSSQSVSGNTIYF. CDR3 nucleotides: TGTGCCAGCAGTTCCCAGTCTGTCTCTGGAAACACCATATATTTT.

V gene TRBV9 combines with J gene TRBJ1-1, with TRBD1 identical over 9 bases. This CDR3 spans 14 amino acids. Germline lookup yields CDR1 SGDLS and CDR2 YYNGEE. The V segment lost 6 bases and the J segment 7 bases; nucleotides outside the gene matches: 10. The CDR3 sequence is CASNRGRQGGEAFF. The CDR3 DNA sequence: TGTGCCAGCAACCGAGGGAGACAGGGGGGTGAAGCTTTCTTT. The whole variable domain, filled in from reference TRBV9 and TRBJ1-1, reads DSGVTQTPKHLITATGQRVTLRCSPRSGDLSVYWYQQSLDQGLQFLIQYYNGEERAKGNILERFSAQQFPDLHSELNLSSLELGDSALYFCASNRGRQGGEAFFGQGTRLTVV.

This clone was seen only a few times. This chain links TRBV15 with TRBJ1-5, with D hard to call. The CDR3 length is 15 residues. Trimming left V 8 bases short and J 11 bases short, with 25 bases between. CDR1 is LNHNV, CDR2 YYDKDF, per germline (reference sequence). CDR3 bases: TGTGCCACCTCGCTGGGTACAGCAGCTTTTGGGGCCCAGCATTTT. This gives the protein CATSLGTAAFGAQHF.

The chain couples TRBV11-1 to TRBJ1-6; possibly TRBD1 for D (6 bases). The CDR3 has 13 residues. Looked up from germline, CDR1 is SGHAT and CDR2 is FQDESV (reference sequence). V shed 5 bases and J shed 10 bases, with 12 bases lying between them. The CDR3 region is CASSQTGISPLHF. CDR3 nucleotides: TGTGCCAGCAGCCAAACAGGGATATCACCCCTCCACTTT.